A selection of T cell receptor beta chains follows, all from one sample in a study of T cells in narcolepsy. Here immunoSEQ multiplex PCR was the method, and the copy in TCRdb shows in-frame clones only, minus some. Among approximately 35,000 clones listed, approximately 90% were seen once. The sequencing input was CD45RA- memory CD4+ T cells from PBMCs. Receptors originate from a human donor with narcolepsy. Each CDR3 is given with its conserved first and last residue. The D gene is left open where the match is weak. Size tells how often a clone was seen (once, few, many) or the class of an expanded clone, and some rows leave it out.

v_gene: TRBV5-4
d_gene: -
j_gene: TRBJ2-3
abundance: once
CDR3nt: TGTGCCAGCAGCTTGACAGGACGAATAAACAGAGATACGCAGTATTTT
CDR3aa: CASSLTGRINRDTQYF

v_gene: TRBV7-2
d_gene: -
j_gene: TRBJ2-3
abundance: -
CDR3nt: TGTGCCAGCAGCTTGGCGGGAACCCATACGCAGTATTTT
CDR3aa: CASSLAGTHTQYF

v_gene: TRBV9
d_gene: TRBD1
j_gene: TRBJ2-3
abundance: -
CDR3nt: TGTGCCAGCAGCTTACGGGACAGTACGCAGTATTTT
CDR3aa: CASSLRDSTQYF

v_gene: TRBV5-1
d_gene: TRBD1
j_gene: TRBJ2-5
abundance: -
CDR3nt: TGCGCCAGCAGGGTCGACAGGGGGGCAGAGACCCAGTACTTC
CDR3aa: CASRVDRGAETQYF

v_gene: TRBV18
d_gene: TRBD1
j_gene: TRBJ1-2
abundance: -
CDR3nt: TGTGCCAGCTCACCACCGGGACAGATTAAAAATAACTATGGCTACACCTTC
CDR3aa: CASSPPGQIKNNYGYTF

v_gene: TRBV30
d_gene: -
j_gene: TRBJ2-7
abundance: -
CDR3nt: TGTGCCTGGAGTCGGACGTCCTCCTACGAGCAGTACTTC
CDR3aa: CAWSRTSSYEQYF

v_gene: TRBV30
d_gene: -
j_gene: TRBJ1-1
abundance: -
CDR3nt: TGTGCCTGGACTACTCAGGGGAACACTGAAGCTTTCTTT
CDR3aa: CAWTTQGNTEAFF

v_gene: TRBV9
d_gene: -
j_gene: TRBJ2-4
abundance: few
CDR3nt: TGTGCCAGCAGCGTAAGACCCGGGGAAAACATTCAGTACTTC
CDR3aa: CASSVRPGENIQYF

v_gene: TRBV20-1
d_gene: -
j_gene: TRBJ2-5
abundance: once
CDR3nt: TGCAGTGCTAGTGACGAAGAGACCCAGTACTTC
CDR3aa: CSASDEETQYF

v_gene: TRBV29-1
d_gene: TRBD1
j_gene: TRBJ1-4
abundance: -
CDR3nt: TGCAGCGTTGGGGACAGGGAAGGGACTAATGAAAAACTGTTTTTT
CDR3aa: CSVGDREGTNEKLFF

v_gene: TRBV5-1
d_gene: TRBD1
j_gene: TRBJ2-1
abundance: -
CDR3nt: TGCGCCAGCAAACTCCGGACAGGGGACGAGCAGTTCTTC
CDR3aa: CASKLRTGDEQFF

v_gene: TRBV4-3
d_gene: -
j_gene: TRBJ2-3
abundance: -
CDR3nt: TGCGCCAGCAGCCAAGCCTGGCGTAACACAGATACGCAGTATTTT
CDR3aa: CASSQAWRNTDTQYF

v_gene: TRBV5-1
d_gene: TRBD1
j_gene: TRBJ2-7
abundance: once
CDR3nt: TGCGCCAGCAGCCCAACGACAGGGGACGGGGAGCAGTACTTC
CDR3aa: CASSPTTGDGEQYF

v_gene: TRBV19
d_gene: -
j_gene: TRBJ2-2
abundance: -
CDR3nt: TGTGCCAGTACCATGACGGGTCTCGGGGAGCTGTTTTTT
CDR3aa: CASTMTGLGELFF

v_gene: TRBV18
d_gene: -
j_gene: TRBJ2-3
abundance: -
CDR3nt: TGTGCCAGCTCACCGCGGAGGGTGGATACGCAGTATTTT
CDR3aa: CASSPRRVDTQYF

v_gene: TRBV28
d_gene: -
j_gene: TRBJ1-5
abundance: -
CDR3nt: TGTGCCAGCGGCCGGGGGAACAATCAGCCCCAGCATTTT
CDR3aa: CASGRGNNQPQHF

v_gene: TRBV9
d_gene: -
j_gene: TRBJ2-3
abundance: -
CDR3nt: TGTGCCAGCAGCGTCCGGACTTTCACAGATACGCAGTATTTT
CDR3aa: CASSVRTFTDTQYF

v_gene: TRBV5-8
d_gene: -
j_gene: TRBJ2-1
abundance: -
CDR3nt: TGTGCCAGCAGCTTTTCACAAATTTATGAGCAGTTCTTC
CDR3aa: CASSFSQIYEQFF

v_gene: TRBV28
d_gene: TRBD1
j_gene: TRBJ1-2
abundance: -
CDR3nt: TGTGCCAGCAGTTCCTACTCCGGGACAGGGGTTGGCTACACCTTC
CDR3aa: CASSSYSGTGVGYTF

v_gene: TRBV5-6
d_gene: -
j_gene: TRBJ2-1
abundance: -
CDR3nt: TGTGCCAGCAGCTCCGGACTGGGACCCGAGCAGTTCTTC
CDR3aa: CASSSGLGPEQFF

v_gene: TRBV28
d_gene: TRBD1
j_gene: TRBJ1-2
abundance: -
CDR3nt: TGTGCCAGCAGTTTTGCGACAGGGGTTTCTGGCTACACCTTC
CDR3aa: CASSFATGVSGYTF

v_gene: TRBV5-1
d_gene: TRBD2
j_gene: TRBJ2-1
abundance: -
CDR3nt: TGCGCCAGCAGTCAATATAGGACTAGCTCGACTAAGCAGTTCTTC
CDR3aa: CASSQYRTSSTKQFF

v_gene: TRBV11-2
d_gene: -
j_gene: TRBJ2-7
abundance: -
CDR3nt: TGTGCCAGCAGCTTAGACCAATTGGACACCTACGAGCAGTACTTC
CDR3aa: CASSLDQLDTYEQYF

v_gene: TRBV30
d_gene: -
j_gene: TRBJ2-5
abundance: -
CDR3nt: TGTGCCTGGAGTTGGGGGGGCATCCAAGAGACCCAGTACTTC
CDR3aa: CAWSWGGIQETQYF

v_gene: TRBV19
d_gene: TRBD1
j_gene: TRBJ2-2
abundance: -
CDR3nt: TGTGCCAGTAGTTCTCACCGCCCCGGGACAGGGCCCACCGGGGAGCTGTTTTTT
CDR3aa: CASSSHRPGTGPTGELFF

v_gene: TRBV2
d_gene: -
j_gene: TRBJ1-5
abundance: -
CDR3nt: TGTGCCAGCAATCTGGATGGCCAGCCCCAGCATTTT
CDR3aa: CASNLDGQPQHF

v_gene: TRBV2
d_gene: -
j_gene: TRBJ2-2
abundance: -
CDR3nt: TGTGCCAGCAAGGCAGAAAGGGCTACTAACACCGGGGAGCTGTTTTTT
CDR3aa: CASKAERATNTGELFF

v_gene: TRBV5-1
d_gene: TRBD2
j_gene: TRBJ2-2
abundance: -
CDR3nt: TGCGCCAGCAGCCCCCAAGCGGGAAACACCGGGGAGCTGTTTTTT
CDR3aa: CASSPQAGNTGELFF